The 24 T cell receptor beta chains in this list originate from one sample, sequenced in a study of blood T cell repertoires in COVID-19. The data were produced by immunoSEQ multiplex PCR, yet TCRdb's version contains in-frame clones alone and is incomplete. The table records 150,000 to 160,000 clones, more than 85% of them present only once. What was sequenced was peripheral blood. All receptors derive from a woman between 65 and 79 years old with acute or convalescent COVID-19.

This chain's CDR3 is CASIVLMGLNRNEQFF. CDR3 sequence (DNA): TGTGCCAGCATCGTCCTTATGGGTCTTAACAGGAATGAGCAGTTCTTC. The chain combines TRBV2 with TRBJ2-1; a weak D match, TRBD1 (5 bases). Germline V gene data show CDR1 as SNHLY and CDR2 as FYNNEI. This CDR3 contains 16 residues. V lost 7 bases to trimming and J lost 7 bases, with 23 bases between them.

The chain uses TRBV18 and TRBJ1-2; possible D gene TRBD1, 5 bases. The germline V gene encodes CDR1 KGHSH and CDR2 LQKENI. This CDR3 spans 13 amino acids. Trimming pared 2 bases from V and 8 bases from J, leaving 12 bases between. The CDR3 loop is CASSPGAGGGYTF. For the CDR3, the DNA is TGTGCCAGCTCACCAGGGGCAGGAGGGGGCTACACCTTC.

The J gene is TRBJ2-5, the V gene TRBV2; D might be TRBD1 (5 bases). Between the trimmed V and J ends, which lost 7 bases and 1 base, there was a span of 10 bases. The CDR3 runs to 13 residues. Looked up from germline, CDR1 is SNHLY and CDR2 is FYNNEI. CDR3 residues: CASKDTSQETQYF. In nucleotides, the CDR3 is TGTGCCAGCAAGGACACTTCCCAAGAGACCCAGTACTTC.

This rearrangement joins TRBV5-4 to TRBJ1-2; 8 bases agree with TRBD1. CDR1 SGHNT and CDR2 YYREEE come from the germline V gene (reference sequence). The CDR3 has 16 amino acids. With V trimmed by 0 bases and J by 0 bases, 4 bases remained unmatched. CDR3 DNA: TGTGCCAGCAGCTTGGGCGGACAGGGACCTAACTATGGCTACACCTTC. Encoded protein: CASSLGGQGPNYGYTF.

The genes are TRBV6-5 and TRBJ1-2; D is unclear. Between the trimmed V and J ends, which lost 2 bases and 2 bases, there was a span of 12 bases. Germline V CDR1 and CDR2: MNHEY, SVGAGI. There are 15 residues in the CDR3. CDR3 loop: CASSYREGTNYGYTF. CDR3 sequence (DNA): TGTGCCAGCAGTTACCGCGAGGGCACAAACTATGGCTACACCTTC.

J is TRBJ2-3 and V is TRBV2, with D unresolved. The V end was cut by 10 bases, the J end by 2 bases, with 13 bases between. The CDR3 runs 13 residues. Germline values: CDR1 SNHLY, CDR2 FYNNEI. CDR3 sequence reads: CATTKETTDTQYF. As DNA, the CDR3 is TGTGCCACTACTAAGGAAACCACAGATACGCAGTATTTT.

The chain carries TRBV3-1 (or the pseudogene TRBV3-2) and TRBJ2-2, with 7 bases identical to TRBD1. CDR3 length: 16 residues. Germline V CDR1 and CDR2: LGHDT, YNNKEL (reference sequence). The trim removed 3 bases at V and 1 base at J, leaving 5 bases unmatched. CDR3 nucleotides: TGTGCCAGCAGCCATCCGGGGACAGTGAACACCGGGGAGCTGTTTTTT. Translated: CASSHPGTVNTGELFF.

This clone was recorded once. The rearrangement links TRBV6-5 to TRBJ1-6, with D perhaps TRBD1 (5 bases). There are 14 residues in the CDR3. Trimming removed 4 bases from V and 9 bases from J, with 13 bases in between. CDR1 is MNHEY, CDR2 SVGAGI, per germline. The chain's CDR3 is CASSLGRGFSPLHF. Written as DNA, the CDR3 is TGTGCCAGCAGTTTGGGACGGGGGTTTTCACCCCTCCACTTT.

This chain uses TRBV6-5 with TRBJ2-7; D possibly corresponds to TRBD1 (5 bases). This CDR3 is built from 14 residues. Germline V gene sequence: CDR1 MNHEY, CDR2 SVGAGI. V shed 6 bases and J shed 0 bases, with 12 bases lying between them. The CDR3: CASRDQGVSYEQYV. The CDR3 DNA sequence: TGTGCCAGCAGAGATCAGGGTGTCTCCTACGAGCAGTACGTC.

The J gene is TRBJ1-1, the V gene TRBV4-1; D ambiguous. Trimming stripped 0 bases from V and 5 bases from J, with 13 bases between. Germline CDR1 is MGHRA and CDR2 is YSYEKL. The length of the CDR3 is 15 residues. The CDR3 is CASSQDRSGRTEAFF. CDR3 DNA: TGCGCCAGCAGCCAAGATAGAAGCGGGAGGACTGAAGCTTTCTTT.

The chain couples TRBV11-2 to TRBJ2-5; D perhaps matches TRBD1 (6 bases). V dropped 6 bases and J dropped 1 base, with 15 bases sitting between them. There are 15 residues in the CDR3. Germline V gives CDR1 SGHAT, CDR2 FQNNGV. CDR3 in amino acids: CASSKRQAIQETQYF. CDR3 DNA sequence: TGTGCCAGCAGTAAGAGACAGGCGATCCAAGAGACCCAGTACTTC.

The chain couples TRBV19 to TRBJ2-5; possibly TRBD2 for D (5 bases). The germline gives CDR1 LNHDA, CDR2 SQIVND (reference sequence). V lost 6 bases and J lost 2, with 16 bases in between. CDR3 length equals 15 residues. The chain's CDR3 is CASSFLRGRQETQYF. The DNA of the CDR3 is TGTGCCAGTAGCTTTCTCCGGGGTAGGCAAGAGACCCAGTACTTC.

Here the CDR3 reads CASSERVDQPQHF. The CDR3 nucleotides are TGTGCCAGCAGTGAGAGAGTTGATCAGCCCCAGCATTTT. The chain combines TRBV6-1 with TRBJ1-5, with D unclear. The V end lost 3 bases, the J end lost 5 bases, and 8 bases lay between the germline ends. Germline assignment: CDR1 MNHNS and CDR2 SASEGT. This CDR3 spans 13 amino acids.

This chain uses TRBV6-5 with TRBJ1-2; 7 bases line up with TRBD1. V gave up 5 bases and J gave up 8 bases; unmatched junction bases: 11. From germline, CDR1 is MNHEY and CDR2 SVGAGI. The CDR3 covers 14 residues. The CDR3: CASSPEQGIGGYTF. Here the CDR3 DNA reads TGTGCCAGCAGTCCTGAACAGGGGATTGGCGGCTACACCTTC.

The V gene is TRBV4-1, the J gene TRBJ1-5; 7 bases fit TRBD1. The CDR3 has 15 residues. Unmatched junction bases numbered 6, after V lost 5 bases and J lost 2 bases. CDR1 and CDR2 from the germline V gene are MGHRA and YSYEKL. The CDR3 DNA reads TGCGCCAGCAGCTTTACTGACAGGGGCAATCAGCCCCAGCATTTT. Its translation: CASSFTDRGNQPQHF.

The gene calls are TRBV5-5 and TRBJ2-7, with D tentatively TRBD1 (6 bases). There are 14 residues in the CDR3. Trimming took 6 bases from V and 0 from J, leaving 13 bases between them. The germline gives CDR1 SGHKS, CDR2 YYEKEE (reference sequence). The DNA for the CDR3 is TGTGCCAGCAACAGGGAGTTTGGCTCCTACGAGCAGTACGTC. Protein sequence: CASNREFGSYEQYV.

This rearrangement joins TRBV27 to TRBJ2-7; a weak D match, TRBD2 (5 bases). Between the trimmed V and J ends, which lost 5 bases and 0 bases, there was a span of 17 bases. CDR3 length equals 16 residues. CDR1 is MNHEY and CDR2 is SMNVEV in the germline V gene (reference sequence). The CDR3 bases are TGTGCCAGCAGTGCCCTTTTCTCGGGGAGCTCCTACGAGCAGTACTTC. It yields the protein CASSALFSGSSYEQYF.

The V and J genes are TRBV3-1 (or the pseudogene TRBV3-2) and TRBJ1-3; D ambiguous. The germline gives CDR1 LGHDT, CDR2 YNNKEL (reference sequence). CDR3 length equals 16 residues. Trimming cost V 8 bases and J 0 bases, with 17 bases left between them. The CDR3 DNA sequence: TGTGCCAGCTCTCCAAGCCACCTCCGCTCTGGAAACACCATATATTTT. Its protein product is CASSPSHLRSGNTIYF.

The DNA for the CDR3 is TGCGCCAGCAGCTTGGTGACAGGGGGCGGAGGCACTGAAGCTTTCTTT. This translates into CASSLVTGGGGTEAFF. The chain recombines TRBV5-1 with TRBJ1-1; 10 bases fit TRBD1. CDR3 length: 16 residues. The germline CDR1 and CDR2 sequences are SGHRS and YFSETQ. V shed 0 bases and J 4 bases; nucleotides not matched to a gene: 6.

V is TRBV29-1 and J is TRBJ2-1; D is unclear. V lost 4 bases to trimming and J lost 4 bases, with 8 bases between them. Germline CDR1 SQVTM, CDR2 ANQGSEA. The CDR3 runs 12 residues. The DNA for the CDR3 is TGCAGCGTTGGGCAAACATACAATGAGCAGTTCTTC. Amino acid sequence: CSVGQTYNEQFF.

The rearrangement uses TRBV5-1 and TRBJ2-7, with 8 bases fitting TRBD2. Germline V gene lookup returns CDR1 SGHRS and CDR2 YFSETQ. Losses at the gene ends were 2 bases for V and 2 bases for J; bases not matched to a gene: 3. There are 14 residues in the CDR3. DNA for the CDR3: TGCGCCAGCAGCTTTGCGGGGGGTACCTACGAGCAGTACGTC. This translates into CASSFAGGTYEQYV.

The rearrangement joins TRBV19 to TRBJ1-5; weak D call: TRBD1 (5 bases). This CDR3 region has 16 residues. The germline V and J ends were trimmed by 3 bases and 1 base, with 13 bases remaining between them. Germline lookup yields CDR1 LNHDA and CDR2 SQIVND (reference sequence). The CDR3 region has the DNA TGTGCCAGTAGTATTTCGATGGGGCGGAGCAATCAGCCCCAGCATTTT. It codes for CASSISMGRSNQPQHF. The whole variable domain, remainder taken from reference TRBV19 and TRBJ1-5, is DGGITQSPKYLFRKEGQNVTLSCEQNLNHDAMYWYRQDPGQGLRLIYYSQIVNDFQKGDIAEGYSVSREKKESFPLTVTSAQKNPTAFYLCASSISMGRSNQPQHFGDGTRLSIL.

This CDR3 reads CATRDRGRGDTQYF. Here the CDR3 DNA reads TGTGCCACCCGGGACAGGGGGCGTGGAGATACGCAGTATTTT. The chain employs TRBV15 and TRBJ2-3; TRBD1 aligns across 12 bases. This CDR3 region has 14 residues. V gave up 8 bases and J gave up 5 bases; unmatched junction bases: 5. The germline gives CDR1 LNHNV, CDR2 YYDKDF (reference sequence).

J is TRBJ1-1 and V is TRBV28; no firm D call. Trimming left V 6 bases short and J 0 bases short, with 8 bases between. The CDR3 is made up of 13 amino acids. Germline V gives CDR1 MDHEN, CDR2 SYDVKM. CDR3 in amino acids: CASSGLMNTEAFF. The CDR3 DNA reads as TGTGCCAGCAGCGGTCTCATGAACACTGAAGCTTTCTTT.